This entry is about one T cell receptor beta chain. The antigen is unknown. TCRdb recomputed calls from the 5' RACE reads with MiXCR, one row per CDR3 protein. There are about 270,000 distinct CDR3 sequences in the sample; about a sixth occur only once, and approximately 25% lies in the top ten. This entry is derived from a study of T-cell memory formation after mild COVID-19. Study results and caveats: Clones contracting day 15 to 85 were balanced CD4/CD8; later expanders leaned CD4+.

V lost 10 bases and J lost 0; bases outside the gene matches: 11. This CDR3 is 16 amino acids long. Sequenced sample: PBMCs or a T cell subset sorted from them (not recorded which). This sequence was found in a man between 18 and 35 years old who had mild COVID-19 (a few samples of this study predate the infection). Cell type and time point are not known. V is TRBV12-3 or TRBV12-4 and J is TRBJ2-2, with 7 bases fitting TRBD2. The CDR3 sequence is CATASGRNANTGELFF. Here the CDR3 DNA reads TGTGCCACAGCTAGCGGAAGAAATGCGAACACCGGGGAGCTGTTTTTT.